The rows below give T cell receptor beta chains drawn from one sample of a study of CXCR3-negative and CXCR3-positive naive CD8 T cells. Following a re-call of the 5' RACE reads, TCRdb has one entry per CDR3 protein and lacks DNA. This sample's table has 75,000 or so distinct CDR3 sequences. Sequencing was performed on naive CXCR3- CD8+ T cells from blood. The source is a human donor in good health. Some clones in this sample may be carry-over from other donors' samples. The CDR3 runs from the conserved cysteine through the conserved F or W.

J,length,V,CDR3
TRBJ2-7,15,TRBV3-2,CASSQTQGRNYEQYF
TRBJ2-2,16,TRBV2,CASSEGTGANTGELFF
TRBJ1-1,13,TRBV12-3/TRBV12-4,CASSLGANTEAFF
TRBJ2-2,11,TRBV29-1,CSVPNTGELFF
TRBJ2-7,13,TRBV29-1,CSVDPGTSYEQYF
TRBJ2-3,15,TRBV5-1,CASSTGLRATDTQYF
TRBJ2-1,14,TRBV7-9,CASSSGQEYNEQFF
TRBJ2-7,15,TRBV12-3/TRBV12-4,CASTPSSGGTYEQYF
TRBJ2-7,15,TRBV5-1,CASSLAAGQEYEQYF
TRBJ1-2,14,TRBV7-9,CASTQVVADYGYTF
TRBJ2-7,14,TRBV7-6,CASSLAGGGAEQYF
TRBJ1-5,14,TRBV20-1,CSARDPTANQPQHF
TRBJ2-1,14,TRBV20-1,CSAMLLERKNEQFF
TRBJ1-1,14,TRBV10-3,CAISESEGYTEAFF
TRBJ2-7,13,TRBV5-1,CASSQEHLYQQYF
TRBJ1-2,15,TRBV30,CAWSVGTGGYYGYTF
TRBJ2-2,13,TRBV7-9,CASSFAGTGELFF
TRBJ1-2,16,TRBV4-3,CASSQDMDRGIYGYTF
TRBJ1-1,14,TRBV18,CASSPTDGNTEAFF
TRBJ2-7,15,TRBV2,CASTRGLTDRYEQYF
TRBJ2-1,15,TRBV4-1,CASSPGLLRANEQFF
TRBJ2-2,13,TRBV29-1,CSVVLVNTGELFF
TRBJ2-7,14,TRBV7-2,CASSTRQDTYEQYF
TRBJ2-5,15,TRBV2,CASSRLAGTEETQYF
TRBJ2-7,14,TRBV28,CASSHRGPSYEQYF
TRBJ2-2,16,TRBV19,CASSILEWTENGELFF
TRBJ2-1,16,TRBV7-2,CASSPPGQGLYNEQFF
TRBJ2-7,14,TRBV6-6,CASTLGTFVYEQYF
TRBJ1-1,15,TRBV5-1,CASSLPGTEGNEAFF
TRBJ2-7,11,TRBV29-1,CSVEKGNEQYF
TRBJ1-1,11,TRBV27,CASGAAAEAFF
TRBJ1-6,18,TRBV28,CASSLPMETAYHNSPLHF
TRBJ2-1,14,TRBV15,CATSSGGALHEQFF
TRBJ2-7,15,TRBV14,CASSQTGQGLYEQYF
TRBJ2-1,15,TRBV29-1,CSVPNRESSYNEQFF
TRBJ2-7,11,TRBV29-1,CSVVLDYEQYF
TRBJ2-2,14,TRBV29-1,CSVEDRRGTGELFF
TRBJ2-7,18,TRBV5-5,CASSLAISFQGPSYEQYF
TRBJ2-2,15,TRBV14,CASSQEPGNTGELFF
TRBJ2-7,15,TRBV4-2,CASSQDPLSAYEQYF
TRBJ2-2,15,TRBV5-4,CASTRYTANTGELFF
TRBJ2-2,12,TRBV5-1,CASSLGPGELFF
TRBJ1-1,14,TRBV7-9,CASSSTGLGTEAFF
TRBJ2-1,14,TRBV2,CASSTDKTYNEQFF
TRBJ2-5,13,TRBV29-1,CSVESGLAETQYF
TRBJ2-7,11,TRBV27,CASSLGAEQYF
TRBJ2-7,11,TRBV29-1,CSVADSYEQYF
TRBJ2-1,14,TRBV15,CATSRDRGPGEQFF
TRBJ2-7,13,TRBV5-6,CASSLAGTYEQYF
TRBJ2-3,16,TRBV6-2/TRBV6-3,CASSYSASGRTDTQYF
TRBJ2-7,13,TRBV10-2,CASNPGGEYEQYF
TRBJ1-2,14,TRBV5-5,CASSLSEGIYGYTF
TRBJ2-1,15,TRBV7-9,CASSSEREALNEQFF